This record looks at one TCR beta chain sequence and its context. The antigen remains undetermined. The beta constant-region primer was an equimolar mix of two oligonucleotides covering TRBC1 and TRBC2. Four rounds of PCR amplified the ligated cDNA using nested alpha and beta constant-region primers plus SP2. MiXCR was run by TCRdb on the UMI-ligation and nested PCR reads, yielding one entry per CDR3 protein. The table records about 150,000 distinct CDR3 sequences, under 25% of them present only once. This sample was taken from a study of naive and memory T cell subsets. Points from the study as a whole: Over 95% of naive TCR sequences appeared only once, unlike memory subsets. No ground truth validated the naive and memory repertoire findings. Naive repertoires, especially CD8, held a few larger clonotypes, possibly memory cells re-expressing CD45RA.

Germline V gene data show CDR1 as SGHRS and CDR2 as YFSETQ. Trimming shortened V by 4 bases and J by 4 bases, and 20 bases separated the two germline ends. CDR3 length equals 17 residues. This chain joins TRBV5-1 and TRBJ1-4, with D perhaps TRBD1 (5 bases). The sequenced material came from naive CD4+ T cells from blood. The TCR sequence derives from a human donor in good health. CDR3 nucleotide sequence: TGCGCCAGCAGCGCAGGACAATTGGGAAGCCTTAATGAAAAACTGTTTTTT. Translation gives CASSAGQLGSLNEKLFF.